This T cell receptor beta chain was identified in a study of blood T cell repertoires in COVID-19. On the study more broadly: Some COVID-19 samples were acute and others convalescent; all came from the United States, Italy and Spain. Nucleic acid was either cDNA or gDNA, and it came from T cells, B-cell-depleted T cells, or PBMCs.

Recruitment covered about two dozen US areas and drew participants whose ages spanned roughly 18 to 100 years. Cohort 3 recovery required two negative PCRs, clearance, or symptom resolution. The repertoire was sequenced with immunoSEQ multiplex PCR; TCRdb's copy has only in-frame clones and lacks some. The repertoire has about 130,000 clones, approximately 86% of them found once; the top ten carry around 2.3%. V was pared by 6 bases and J by 6 bases, with 6 bases of the junction left unmatched. CDR3 length: 15 residues. Germline V gene lookup returns CDR1 SGHVS and CDR2 FQNEAQ. The sequencing input was PBMCs or T cells enriched from blood (not recorded which). The clonotype originates from a woman between 50 and 59 years old who had recovered from COVID-19. The genes are TRBV7-8 and TRBJ1-5; TRBD1 agrees at 12 bases. DNA for the CDR3: TGTGCCAGCAGTCCCGGGACAGGGGGCGGTCAGCCCCAGCATTTT. Its protein product is CASSPGTGGGQPQHF.